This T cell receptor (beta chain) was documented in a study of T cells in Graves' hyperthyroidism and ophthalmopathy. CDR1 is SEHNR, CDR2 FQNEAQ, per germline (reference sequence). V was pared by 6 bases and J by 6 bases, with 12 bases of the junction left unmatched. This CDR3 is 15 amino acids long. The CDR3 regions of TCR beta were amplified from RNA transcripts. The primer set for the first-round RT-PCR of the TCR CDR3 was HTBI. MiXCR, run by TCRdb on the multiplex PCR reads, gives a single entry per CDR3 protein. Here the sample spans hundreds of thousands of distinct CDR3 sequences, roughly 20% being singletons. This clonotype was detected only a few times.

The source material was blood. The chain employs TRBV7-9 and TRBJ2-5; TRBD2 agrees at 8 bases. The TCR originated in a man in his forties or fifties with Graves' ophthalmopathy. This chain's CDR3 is CASSSERGSRKTQYF. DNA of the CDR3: TGTGCCAGCAGTTCAGAGCGGGGGTCTCGAAAGACCCAGTACTTC.